The entry that follows covers one T cell receptor beta chain sequence. Antigen unknown. TCRdb re-called the 5' RACE reads; every CDR3 protein appears as one record, without DNA. This sample's table has about 140,000 distinct CDR3 sequences. The data stem from a study of T cells expressing NK-cell markers. Overall study: Underlying the TCR beta repertoires were sorted CD3+CD56+NKG2C+, CD3+CD56+NKG2C- and CD3+CD56-NKG2C+ T cells. General observations from the study: Once again these clonotypes came out on top in the CD3+CD56-NKG2C+ fraction of a few donors.

Germline loops: CDR1 MNHEY, CDR2 SVGAGI. CDR3 length: 19 residues. This chain links TRBV6-5 with TRBJ2-6; TCRdb reports TRBD1, a call that lacks DNA to check it against. The source material was blood T cells: a sorted CD56 or NKG2C T cell subset, CD4+ or CD8+ T cells, or bulk PBMC T cells (not recorded which). The sequence derives from a man aged 18 to 30 in good health. This chain's CDR3 is CASSYSPGQSRSGANVLTF.